This TCR beta chain was retrieved from a study of blood T cell repertoires in COVID-19 (dated by TCRdb to the early 2020s). Broadly, across the study: Samples from collaborators originated in the United States, Italy and Spain and spanned both the acute and convalescent phases of COVID-19. The material from the prospective study consisted of cDNA or gDNA derived from T cells, B-cell-depleted T cells, or PBMCs. Deeply sampled blood TCRbeta repertoires from subjects exposed to, actively infected with, or recovered from COVID-19 were included in the dataset. The repertoires were released in a freely available public database meant as a resource for research on the immune response to SARS-CoV-2. Samples came from the ongoing ImmuneRACE study (first 160 participants) plus 1,254 subjects from 6 global collaborators. Nearly every sample came with metadata listing a de-identified subject ID, COVID-19 status, age in years and sex. HLA class I and class II types, where available, came from metadata supplied by the sample provider rather than from assay-based typing. Beyond this particular receptor, the publication reports: Clinical and demographic metadata were provided uncurated, with the amount varying by source and participant.

The immunoSEQ Assay, a bias-controlled multiplex PCR, was used to amplify TCRbeta CDR3 regions from genomic DNA. Processing in the source paper ran as follows. The number of nucleated cells in each sample was estimated from the amplification of reference gene primers within the assay. To quantify the absolute abundance of each unique TCRbeta CDR3 rearrangement, sequence reads were collapsed and filtered. For each sample, productive Simpson clonality was calculated by taking the square root of Simpson's diversity index across productive rearrangements. TCRdb limited this immuneACCESS table to in-frame rearrangements with V and J called. A share of clones is missing; checked studies link under half to unresolved V genes, and the rest is unexplained. V and J calls and clone size are those listed in that table; D and trimming were worked out from the DNA. The sample table shows 36,000 or so clones, and almost 90% are seen once. The ten biggest clones cover 4.5% to 5% of the sample.

In regard to this clone: The antigen this receptor binds is unknown. No quality values exist for individual bases; no much larger clone is one base distant.

Collaborating institutions collected whole blood in K2EDTA tubes following their own protocols. For TCRbeta analysis, collaborators shipped samples in one of three forms: frozen whole blood, isolated PBMCs, or DNA extracted from either of those sample types. Relative to germline, V is 6 bases shorter and J is 1 base shorter, with 14 bases between their ends. CDR1 and CDR2 are drawn from the germline V gene: SQVTM, ANQGSEA. The CDR3 covers 14 residues, taking in both the cysteine and the phenylalanine. Of the read, only the CDR3 DNA is kept; its 42 bases are in frame from base 1. Recombination joined TRBV29-1 with TRBJ2-3, and perhaps TRBD1 as D gene, on 6 matching bases. The receptor was isolated from a woman aged 65 to 85 with active COVID-19. Sequenced material: peripheral blood. The sequenced DNA: TGCAGCGTCCCACCTGAGGGGGGCACAGATACGCAGTATTTT. It encodes CSVPPEGGTDTQYF.